This TCR beta chain originates from a study of cytomegalovirus exposure and HLA in healthy donors. At collection, donors were nominally healthy, but unrecorded immune exposures were probable. For this clone: Its cognate antigen is unknown.

The PCR was carried out with 60 Vbeta primers and 13 Jbeta primers. Per the original data handling: In a later analysis, of some 80 million unique beta chains, about 12 million appeared in at least two donors. The method was immunoSEQ multiplex PCR; TCRdb's version includes in-frame clones alone and lacks a portion of them. V and J calls and clone size are as listed in that table; D and trimming were resolved from the DNA. This sample has 140,000 or so clones, with roughly 76% found just once. Study observations and caveats: Previously analyzed data showed that most TCR beta V segments were productive at a frequency of about 90% or about 30%.

CDR1 is SGHAT and CDR2 is FQNNGV in the germline V gene. CDR3 length: 16 amino acids. Trimming stripped 1 base from V and 2 bases from J, with 11 bases between. Sequenced sample: PBMCs. The clonotype was recovered from a female donor in good health and CMV-seronegative. The chain couples TRBV11-2 to TRBJ2-2; D ambiguous. Here the CDR3 DNA reads TGTGCCAGCAGCTTAGTTCTAGGCATAAACACCGGGGAGCTGTTTTTT. Protein product: CASSLVLGINTGELFF.